This T cell receptor (beta chain) was captured in a study of Ad26.COV2.S vaccination and SARS-CoV-2 variants. Overall study: Ad26.COV2.S shots went into the muscle once or twice, 56 days apart.

Notes on the study in general: Substantial breadth in spike-specific CD8+ and CD4+ T cell responses was reportedly seen after vaccination.

In regard to this clone: Its target is unknown.

Germline lookup yields CDR1 LGHDT and CDR2 YNNKEL (reference sequence). The ends were cut back, 2 bases at V and 9 bases at J, with 11 bases in the middle. This CDR3 has 13 amino acids. Treatment reported: some 19 received Ad26.COV2.S at low or high dose, single or two shots; 5 received placebo; per-sample allocation not given. Day 63 after the first injection of vaccine or placebo was the sampling time. Based in Boston, the donor was an adult of 18-55 years. The data were produced by immunoSEQ multiplex PCR, yet TCRdb's version contains in-frame clones alone and is incomplete. The sample records around 250,000 clones, around 88% being singletons.

The sequence was collected from a person aged 18-60 years who received the Ad26.COV2.S COVID-19 vaccine or a placebo. V usage is TRBV3-1 (or the pseudogene TRBV3-2) and J usage is TRBJ2-1; D might be TRBD2 (6 bases). The sequences come from peripheral blood, collected in a trial of Ad26.COV2.S vaccine versus placebo. The CDR3 bases are TGTGCCAGCAGCCAATTCTCCGGGGGTGAGCAGTTCTTC. This encodes CASSQFSGGEQFF.